Described below is a single T cell receptor beta chain sequence and its context. The antigen is not known. These data originate in a study of beta chain features in type 1 diabetes. Expressed TCRB transcripts were sequenced after all isolated RNA was converted to cDNA. Sequencing used immunoSEQ multiplex PCR; TCRdb keeps in-frame clones, though not all of them. The table shows under 250,000 clones, with roughly 15% occurring only once. Study outcomes and limitations: Compared to healthy donors, patients appeared to have naive, central memory and Treg TCRB repertoires that were more alike.

The CDR3 has 14 residues. Germline V CDR1 and CDR2: LNHDA, SQIVND (reference sequence). V was trimmed by 2 bases and J by 1 base, leaving 8 bases between them. The V and J genes are TRBV19 and TRBJ1-2; D gene ambiguous. Sequencing was done on a sample of naive CD4+ T cells from blood. The source is a woman aged 40 to 49 in good health. This CDR3 reads CASSIRGFNYGYTF. CDR3 nucleotide sequence: TGTGCCAGTAGTATAAGAGGGTTTAACTATGGCTACACCTTC.